Following are 20 T cell receptor beta chains from one sample sequenced in a study of T cell clonality in common variable immunodeficiency. Repertoires were generated with immunoSEQ multiplex PCR, while TCRdb's copy carries only in-frame clones and drops some. Recorded here are tens of thousands of clones, none singletons. The sample comprised peripheral blood mononuclear cells. The source of these receptors is a person between 18 and 70 years old in good health.

This clone was recorded at least ten times. The read ends 3 residues early relative to the CDR3; the germline J gene fills the gap. The rearrangement joins TRBV4-1 to TRBJ2-1; 8 bases are shared with TRBD2. J gave up 3 bases and V 0 bases, and 1 base lay outside the gene matches. CDR3 length: 15 amino acids. Germline assignment: CDR1 MGHRA and CDR2 YSYEKL. The CDR3 bases that were read are TGCGCCAGCAGCCAAGATACTAGCGGCTACAATGAG. It codes for CASSQDTSGYNE. The CDR3 in its entirety is CASSQDTSGYNEQFF.

This clone was seen ten or more times. The read gets to within 3 residues of the CDR3 end, and the germline J gene fills in the rest. The chain links TRBV5-1 to TRBJ1-5; 7 positions agree with TRBD1. The CDR3 is made up of 15 amino acids. CDR1 and CDR2 from the germline V gene are SGHRS and YFSETQ. V lost 2 bases, J lost 6 bases, and 8 bases stayed unmatched. The CDR3 here is CASSLRTGEGQPQHF. The part of the CDR3 DNA that was read is TGCGCCAGCAGCTTACGTACAGGGGAAGGTCAGCCC. Complete variable domain (other parts from reference TRBV5-1 and TRBJ1-5): KAGVTQTPRYLIKTRGQQVTLSCSPISGHRSVSWYQQTPGQGLQFLFEYFSETQRNKGNFPGRFSGRQFSNSRSEMNVSTLELGDSALYLCASSLRTGEGQPQHFGDGTRLSIL.

The table lists this clone with many counts. The read stops 3 residues short of the end of the CDR3; the missing end is completed from the germline J gene. The rearrangement joins TRBV29-1 to TRBJ2-2; 10 bases map to TRBD1. J was trimmed by 6 bases and V by 1 base; bases with no gene match: 5. The CDR3 length is 15 residues. Germline assignment: CDR1 SQVTM and CDR2 ANQGSEA. Incomplete CDR3 DNA: TGCAGCGTTGAAGGGGGACAGGGGATTGCCGGGGAG. Translation gives CSVEGGQGIAGE. The whole CDR3 sequence reads CSVEGGQGIAGELFF.

This clone came up many times. The read terminates 3 residues ahead of where the CDR3 ends, so the germline J gene completes it. The rearrangement joins TRBV20-1 to TRBJ2-1; D unresolved. CDR1 and CDR2 (germline): DFQATT, SNEGSKA (reference sequence). Between the trimmed V and J ends, which lost 6 bases and 7 bases, there was a span of 13 bases. The CDR3 is 12 amino acids. The DNA read from the CDR3 is TGCAGTGCAGCGCGGTCCGGGAATGAG. This codes for CSAARSGNE. The CDR3 in full is CSAARSGNEQFF.

This clone was observed a handful of times. The read terminates 3 residues before the CDR3 end, so the remaining end is supplied by the germline J gene. The rearrangement uses TRBV4-2 and TRBJ2-7; the match to TRBD1 covers 9 bases. This CDR3 is 15 amino acids long. V shed 4 bases, J shed 1 base, and the junction held 5 bases outside the gene matches. Germline V gene lookup returns CDR1 LGHNA and CDR2 YNFKEQ. Incomplete CDR3 DNA: TGTGCCAGCAGCCTTGGGACAGGGATTTCCTACGAG. This translates into CASSLGTGISYE. The CDR3 as a whole reads CASSLGTGISYEQYF.

This clone occurred many times. The missing CDR3 end, 3 residues past where the read stops, is filled in from the germline J gene. The V gene is TRBV18, the J gene TRBJ1-2, with D perhaps matching TRBD1 (6 bases). The V end was cut by 3 bases, the J end by 1 base, with 15 bases between. The CDR3 contains 16 residues. Germline loops: CDR1 KGHSH, CDR2 LQKENI. CDR3 sequence reads: CASSPGFRGLNYGYTF. The part of the CDR3 DNA that was read is TGTGCCAGCTCACCCGGTTTCAGGGGTCTTAACTATGGC.

Comments on this clone: The read finishes 3 residues shy of the CDR3 end, and the germline J gene is used to complete it. This chain connects TRBV11-2 to TRBJ2-1, with TRBD1 matching 9 bases. J gave up 7 bases and V 3 bases, and 4 bases lay outside the gene matches. The CDR3 runs 14 residues. Germline CDR1 is SGHAT and CDR2 is FQNNGV. CDR3: CASSFSGTGNEQFF. CDR3 DNA (partial): TGTGCCAGCAGCTTCTCCGGGACAGGGAATGAG.

This clone has at least ten counts. The DNA ends 3 residues before the CDR3 does, and the rest of the CDR3 is filled in from the germline J gene. This rearrangement joins TRBV5-4 to TRBJ2-3; 10 bases are shared with TRBD2. The CDR3 is 16 residues long. The V segment lost 3 bases and the J segment 2 bases; nucleotides outside the gene matches: 6. In germline, CDR1 is SGHNT, CDR2 YYREEE (reference sequence). Partial CDR3 DNA: TGTGCCAGCAGCTCCCGACTAGCGGGTAACACAGATACG. This gives the protein CASSSRLAGNTDT. The full CDR3 sequence reads CASSSRLAGNTDTQYF.

The sample holds many counts of this clone. Read coverage stops 3 residues before the CDR3 terminus; the germline J gene supplies the remainder. The J gene is TRBJ2-7, the V gene TRBV6-2 or TRBV6-3; 8 bases are a match to TRBD2. Germline trimming cut 8 bases from V and 3 bases from J; bases unmatched to any gene: 9. CDR3 length equals 14 residues. Germline V gives CDR1 MNHEY, CDR2 SVGEGT. The CDR3 bases that were read are TGTGCCAGCTCGAGCGGGAGAGGGAACTACGAG. The encoded protein is CASSSGRGNYE. The whole CDR3 sequence is CASSSGRGNYEQYF.

The table lists this clone with many counts. The read terminates 3 residues before the CDR3 end, so the remaining end is supplied by the germline J gene. The chain uses TRBV5-4 and TRBJ2-3, with 9 nucleotides matching TRBD1. Trimming removed 5 bases from V and 6 bases from J; junction bases left unmatched: 7. The CDR3 has 14 amino acids. Looked up from germline, CDR1 is SGHNT and CDR2 is YYREEE (reference sequence). CDR3 bases read: TGTGCCAGCAGATCCGGACAGGGGATGGATACG. Its protein product is CASRSGQGMDT. The complete CDR3 reads CASRSGQGMDTQYF.

This clone was counted ten times or more. The missing CDR3 end, 3 residues past where the read stops, is filled in from the germline J gene. The V gene is TRBV7-9, the J gene TRBJ2-2; D is unclear. The CDR3 spans 13 residues. Germline V CDR1 and CDR2: SEHNR, FQNEAQ (reference sequence). V was clipped by 3 bases and J by 6 bases, with 8 bases between them. Partial CDR3 DNA: TGTGCCAGCAGCTTTTCTGCGGCCGGGGAG. It codes for CASSFSAAGE. From start to end, the CDR3 is CASSFSAAGELFF.

This clone occurred many times. Coverage ceases 3 residues before the CDR3 finishes, and the germline J gene fills in the end. This chain connects TRBV5-1 to TRBJ1-1, with TRBD1 matching over 9 bases. Unmatched junction bases numbered 5, after V lost 2 bases and J lost 6 bases. The CDR3 extends over 14 amino acids. Germline V gene sequence: CDR1 SGHRS, CDR2 YFSETQ. The CDR3 DNA, read in part, is TGCGCCAGCAGCTTCGGACAGGGGAGGCCTGAA. Its protein is CASSFGQGRPE. In full, the CDR3 is CASSFGQGRPEAFF.

In its sample, this clone was seen many times. The read ends 3 residues early relative to the CDR3; the germline J gene fills the gap. V and J are TRBV19 and TRBJ2-3; TRBD2 matches at 7 bases. J was trimmed by 0 bases and V by 6 bases; bases with no gene match: 6. The CDR3 totals 15 residues. Germline V gene data show CDR1 as LNHDA and CDR2 as SQIVND (reference sequence). The CDR3 bases that were read are TGTGCCAGTAGCCCAGCGGGGTATAGCACAGATACG. It translates to CASSPAGYSTDT. The full CDR3 reads CASSPAGYSTDTQYF.

This clone was seen many times. This CDR3 is CASSLRGGTNYGYTF. CDR3 DNA (partial): TGCGCCAGCAGCTTGCGGGGGGGAACTAACTATGGC. This chain connects TRBV5-1 to TRBJ1-2, with D maybe TRBD1 (5 bases). The CDR3 end falls 3 residues outside the read, so it is completed with the germline J gene. The ends were cut back, 1 base at V and 0 bases at J, with 10 bases in the middle. This CDR3 is 15 amino acids long. In germline, CDR1 is SGHRS, CDR2 YFSETQ.

This clone was recorded a few times. Read coverage stops 3 residues before the CDR3 terminus; the germline J gene supplies the remainder. The rearrangement uses TRBV7-9 and TRBJ2-7; 11 positions match TRBD1. CDR1 and CDR2 (germline): SEHNR, FQNEAQ (reference sequence). J gave up 6 bases and V 1 base, and 2 bases lay outside the gene matches. The CDR3 is 14 amino acids. This chain's CDR3 is CASSLVGTGGEQYF. The DNA read from the CDR3 is TGTGCCAGCAGCTTAGTTGGGACAGGGGGCGAG.

Ten or more counts support this clone. The CDR3 end falls 3 residues outside the read, so it is completed with the germline J gene. The V call is TRBV12-3 or TRBV12-4, the J call TRBJ2-7; 8 nucleotides line up with TRBD2. The CDR3 has 16 amino acids. With 6 bases clipped from V and 3 bases from J, the junction kept 13 bases outside the gene matches. The covered CDR3 bases are TGTGCCAGCAGCACCGGGACTAGTCGTGTGCACTACGAG. As protein: CASSTGTSRVHYE. The full CDR3 protein is CASSTGTSRVHYEQYF.

This clone was detected ten times or more. The read ends 3 residues before the CDR3 terminus; that terminus is restored from the germline J gene. V and J are TRBV7-9 and TRBJ2-5; TRBD1 might be the D (6 bases). The ends were cut back, 4 bases at V and 1 base at J, with 13 bases in the middle. The CDR3 has 15 amino acids. Germline V gene data show CDR1 as SEHNR and CDR2 as FQNEAQ (reference sequence). The CDR3 protein is CASSSQQGPQETQYF. The part of the CDR3 DNA that was read is TGTGCCAGCAGCTCCCAACAGGGACCCCAAGAGACC.

This clone was counted ten times or more. The read ends 3 residues before the CDR3 terminus; that terminus is restored from the germline J gene. The chain recombines TRBV30 with TRBJ2-1, with D tentatively TRBD2 (6 bases). CDR1 is GTSNPN and CDR2 is SVGIG in the germline V gene (reference sequence). Deletions cut 1 base from V and 9 bases from J, with 16 bases between. The CDR3 consists of 14 residues. The sequenced CDR3 bases are TGTGCCTGGAGTGGTTTGGCCCCCGGGGGTGAG. Translating it yields CAWSGLAPGGE. The full-length CDR3 reads as CAWSGLAPGGEQFF. The entire variable domain, with the rest obtained from reference TRBV30 and TRBJ2-1, is as follows: SQTIHQWPATLVQPVGSPLSLECTVEGTSNPNLYWYRQAAGRGLQLLFYSVGIGQISSEVPQNLSASRPQDRQFILSSKKLLLSDSGFYLCAWSGLAPGGEQFFGPGTRLTVL.

This clone was counted many times. The read is 3 residues too short to cover the CDR3 end, so that end is filled in from the germline J gene. The chain is built from TRBV11-2 and TRBJ1-1; TRBD1 might be the D (6 bases). This CDR3 comprises 13 residues. The ends were cut back, 5 bases at V and 1 base at J, with 8 bases in the middle. CDR1 and CDR2 (germline): SGHAT, FQNNGV. CDR3 amino acids: CASSTGQNTEAFF. CDR3 bases read: TGTGCCAGCAGCACGGGACAGAACACTGAA.

This clone occurred many times. CDR3 in amino acids: CAISADRSNQPQHF. The CDR3 bases that were read are TGTGCCATCAGTGCGGACAGAAGCAATCAGCCC. The V call is TRBV10-3, the J call TRBJ1-5; TRBD1 is a possible D gene (6 bases). The read halts 3 residues ahead of the CDR3 end, with the missing end drawn from the germline J gene. Germline assignment: CDR1 ENHRY and CDR2 SYGVKD. V dropped 4 bases and J dropped 1 base, with 8 bases sitting between them. The CDR3 has 14 residues.